One sample yielded the 20 T cell receptor beta chains listed below, sequenced in a study of early T cells in non-severe SARS-CoV-2 infection. TCRdb fed the 5' RACE reads into MiXCR, producing one record per CDR3 protein. The sample lists around 39,000 distinct CDR3 sequences; 5% to 6% were seen once. This specimen consisted of whole blood, obtained at baseline. The receptors derive from an adult who was a healthcare worker with PCR-confirmed SARS-CoV-2 infection or an uninfected control (not recorded which).

This clonotype came up many times. The V gene is TRBV7-9, the J gene TRBJ1-3; D unclear. CDR3 size: 16 residues. From germline, CDR1 is SEHNR and CDR2 FQNEAQ (reference sequence). V was trimmed by 5 bases and J by 0 bases, leaving 14 bases between them. CDR3 sequence: CASSQRDRSSGNTIYF. The CDR3 bases are TGTGCCAGCAGCCAACGAGACCGCTCCTCTGGAAACACCATATATTTT.

This clonotype occurred many times. This rearrangement joins TRBV10-3 to TRBJ1-2; the D is unclear. The CDR3 is made up of 16 amino acids. Trimming removed 2 bases at V and 2 bases at J, with 15 bases between. Germline assignment: CDR1 ENHRY and CDR2 SYGVKD. CDR3 sequence (DNA): TGTGCCATCAGTGAGCCTGCCCTTGGGCAGAACTATGGCTACACCTTC. Translation gives CAISEPALGQNYGYTF.

This clonotype was picked up many times. V gene TRBV29-1 combines with J gene TRBJ2-5, with 7 bases lining up with TRBD1. Germline V lookup: CDR1 SQVTM, CDR2 ANQGSEA. The CDR3 extends over 14 amino acids. V was pared by 0 bases and J by 4 bases, with 5 bases of the junction left unmatched. For the CDR3, the DNA is TGCAGCGTTGAAGAATCGACAGGGCTAGAGACCCAGTACTTC. Translated: CSVEESTGLETQYF.

This clonotype was picked up many times. This chain joins TRBV5-8 and TRBJ1-5; TRBD1 aligns across 8 bases. This CDR3 is built from 17 residues. Looked up from germline, CDR1 is SGHTS and CDR2 is YDEGEE. V shed 3 bases, J shed 3 bases, and the junction held 11 bases outside the gene matches. The CDR3 nucleotides are TGTGCCAGCAGCTCTGGCCAGGGGGCCGCGATCAATCAGCCCCAGCATTTT. Protein sequence: CASSSGQGAAINQPQHF.

With regard to this clonotype: A much larger clone is a single base away; this may be a read error. The CDR3 loop reads CSARCLASGSGTQYF. The CDR3 bases are TGCAGTGCTAGGTGTTTGGCTAGCGGGAGTGGAACGCAGTATTTT. This sequence joins TRBV20-1 and TRBJ2-3, with TRBD2 matching over 10 bases. The CDR3 is made up of 15 amino acids. V was clipped by 3 bases and J by 9 bases; unmatched bases: 12. The germline V gene has CDR1 DFQATT and CDR2 SNEGSKA (reference sequence).

The sample holds a few counts of this clonotype. V usage is TRBV4-1 and J usage is TRBJ2-5, with 8 positions matching TRBD2. Trimming at V came to 2 bases and at J to 2 bases, leaving 1 base not matched to a gene. The CDR3 sequence is 14 residues long. Germline-derived CDR1 and CDR2 are MGHRA and YSYEKL. The CDR3 bases are TGCGCCAGCAGCCAAACTAGCGGTCAAGAGACCCAGTACTTC. It encodes CASSQTSGQETQYF.

This clonotype was found many times. The chain uses TRBV20-1 and TRBJ1-6, with D uncertain. The CDR3 is 17 residues long. Per germline, CDR1 DFQATT and CDR2 SNEGSKA (reference sequence). V lost 0 bases to trimming and J lost 1 base, with 13 bases between them. CDR3 sequence reads: CSARDGPGKSYNSPLHF. The CDR3, as DNA: TGCAGTGCTAGAGACGGTCCTGGGAAATCCTATAATTCACCCCTCCACTTT.

Ten or more counts support this clonotype. V is TRBV24-1 and J is TRBJ1-1; D is unclear. V was shortened by 0 bases and J by 6 bases, with 10 bases between the two germline ends. Per the germline V gene, CDR1 is KGHDR and CDR2 is SFDVKD. The CDR3 length is 14 residues. The CDR3 spells CATSDLKVRPEAFF. The CDR3 nucleotides are TGTGCCACCAGTGATTTGAAGGTGAGGCCTGAAGCTTTCTTT.

In this sample, this clonotype turned up many times. The chain joins TRBV28 to TRBJ1-1, with a possible D match to TRBD1 (6 bases). Trimming stripped 6 bases from V and 2 bases from J, with 10 bases between. The CDR3 runs to 13 residues. Germline CDR1 and CDR2: MDHEN and SYDVKM. The CDR3 sequence: CASSQGRNTEAFF. The CDR3 bases are TGTGCCAGCAGCCAGGGGCGAAACACTGAAGCTTTCTTT.

The chain couples TRBV4-1 to TRBJ1-1; 7 bases line up with TRBD1. V gave up 3 bases and J gave up 1 base; unmatched junction bases: 5. This CDR3 comprises 15 residues. Germline V gene sequence: CDR1 MGHRA, CDR2 YSYEKL. Here the CDR3 reads CASSHHRGPNTEAFF. The CDR3 coding sequence is TGCGCCAGCAGCCATCACAGGGGACCGAACACTGAAGCTTTCTTT.

The V gene is TRBV29-1, the J gene TRBJ1-2; tentative D call: TRBD1 (5 bases). The V end was cut by 6 bases, the J end by 8 bases, with 13 bases between. CDR1 SQVTM and CDR2 ANQGSEA come from the germline V gene. The CDR3 has 11 amino acids. CDR3 sequence: CSVGEGMGYTF. CDR3 nucleotides: TGCAGCGTGGGCGAGGGGATGGGCTACACCTTC.

This clonotype was found many times. The V gene is TRBV7-2, the J gene TRBJ2-6; 9 bases align to TRBD1. The CDR3 runs 18 residues. Germline values: CDR1 SGHTA, CDR2 FQGNSA. The V gene end was trimmed by 0 bases and the J gene end by 0 bases; junction bases not matched to a gene: 3. This chain's CDR3 is CASSLAVGQGSGANVLTF. The CDR3 nucleotides are TGTGCCAGCAGCTTAGCAGTGGGACAGGGCTCTGGGGCCAACGTCCTGACTTTC. Full variable domain (missing parts from reference TRBV7-2 and TRBJ2-6): GAGVSQSPSNKVTEKGKDVELRCDPISGHTALYWYRQSLGQGLEFLIYFQGNSAPDKSGLPSDRFSAERTGGSVSTLTIQRTQQEDSAVYLCASSLAVGQGSGANVLTFGAGSRLTVL.

A few counts support this clonotype. The V and J genes are TRBV7-6 and TRBJ2-1; maybe TRBD2 (5 bases). The germline V and J ends were trimmed by 1 base and 3 bases, with 13 bases remaining between them. CDR1 and CDR2 (germline): SGHVS, FNYEAQ. This CDR3 has 16 residues. The CDR3 protein is CASSLDASSIYNEQFF. CDR3 DNA: TGTGCCAGCAGCTTAGATGCTAGCAGCATCTACAATGAGCAGTTCTTC.

With respect to this clonotype: At one of its ends the junction is not consistent with the germline gene, which may arise from a read error. This rearrangement joins TRBV20-1 to TRBJ2-5, with a tentative D call TRBD2 (5 bases). CDR3 length: 12 amino acids. The germline V gene has CDR1 DFQATT and CDR2 SNEGSKA (reference sequence). The CDR3 sequence is CSAISLAETRYF. The CDR3 DNA sequence: TGCAGTGCTATATCCCTAGCCGAGACCCGGTACTTC.

This clonotype was seen repeatedly, ten times or more. The chain joins TRBV11-2 to TRBJ1-2; D unresolved. Germline loops: CDR1 SGHAT, CDR2 FQNNGV. The CDR3 has 11 residues. With 5 bases removed from V and 6 bases from J, the gap between germline ends came to 7 bases. CDR3 coding DNA: TGTGCCAGCAGCGGAGGAGATGGCTACACCTTC. Translating gives CASSGGDGYTF.

This clonotype was counted between two and nine times. The chain couples TRBV5-1 to TRBJ2-7, with D hard to call. This CDR3 is 14 amino acids long. Germline V lookup: CDR1 SGHRS, CDR2 YFSETQ. V dropped 4 bases and J dropped 2 bases, with 13 bases sitting between them. CDR3 sequence reads: CASSAGWSAYEQYF. The CDR3 DNA follows: TGCGCCAGCAGCGCCGGCTGGAGTGCCTACGAGCAGTACTTC. The whole variable domain, filled in from reference TRBV5-1 and TRBJ2-7, reads KAGVTQTPRYLIKTRGQQVTLSCSPISGHRSVSWYQQTPGQGLQFLFEYFSETQRNKGNFPGRFSGRQFSNSRSEMNVSTLELGDSALYLCASSAGWSAYEQYFGPGTRLTVT.

This clonotype was seen many times. The chain employs TRBV20-1 and TRBJ2-3, with D unclear. Germline assignment: CDR1 DFQATT and CDR2 SNEGSKA (reference sequence). CDR3 length: 14 residues. The ends were cut back, 2 bases at V and 1 base at J, with 10 bases in the middle. As DNA, the CDR3 is TGCAGTGCTAGACCCGCTAGTGGCACAGATACGCAGTATTTT. It codes for CSARPASGTDTQYF.

This clonotype was found many times. This chain joins TRBV28 and TRBJ1-2, with D unclear. CDR1 is MDHEN, CDR2 SYDVKM, per germline. The ends were cut back, 5 bases at V and 5 bases at J, with 21 bases in the middle. This CDR3 spans 16 amino acids. Written as DNA, the CDR3 is TGTGCCAGCAGTCCCCCTCGTGGCGGGGTGGGGTATGGCTACACCTTC. This gives the protein CASSPPRGGVGYGYTF.

This clonotype was seen repeatedly, ten times or more. The gene calls are TRBV11-2 and TRBJ1-6, with a weak D call TRBD1 (5 bases). CDR1 is SGHAT, CDR2 FQNNGV, per germline. With 5 bases removed from V and 5 bases from J, the gap between germline ends came to 7 bases. There are 13 residues in the CDR3. This CDR3 reads CASSMTDNSPLHF. CDR3 in DNA: TGTGCCAGCAGCATGACAGATAATTCACCCCTCCACTTT.

This chain connects TRBV20-1 to TRBJ2-4; D might be TRBD2 (5 bases). Trimming removed 5 bases at V and 5 bases at J, with 16 bases between. Per the germline V gene, CDR1 is DFQATT and CDR2 is SNEGSKA (reference sequence). The CDR3 spans 14 residues. The CDR3 DNA is TGCAGTGCTGAGATCGGGAATACTCAAAACATTCAGTACTTC. Residues: CSAEIGNTQNIQYF.